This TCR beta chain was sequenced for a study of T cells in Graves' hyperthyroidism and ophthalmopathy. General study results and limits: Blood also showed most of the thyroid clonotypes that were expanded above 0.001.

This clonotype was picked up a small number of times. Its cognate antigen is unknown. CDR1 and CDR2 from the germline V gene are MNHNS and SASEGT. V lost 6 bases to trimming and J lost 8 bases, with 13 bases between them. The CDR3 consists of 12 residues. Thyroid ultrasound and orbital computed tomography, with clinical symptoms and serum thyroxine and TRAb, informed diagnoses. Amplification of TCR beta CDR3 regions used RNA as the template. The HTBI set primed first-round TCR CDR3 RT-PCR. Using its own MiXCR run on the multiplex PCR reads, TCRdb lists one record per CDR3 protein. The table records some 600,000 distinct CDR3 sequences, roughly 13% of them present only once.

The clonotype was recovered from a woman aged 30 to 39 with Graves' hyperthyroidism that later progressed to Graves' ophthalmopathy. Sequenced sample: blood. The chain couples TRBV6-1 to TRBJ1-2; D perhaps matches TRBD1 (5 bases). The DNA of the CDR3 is TGTGCCAGCAGATCAGGGTCGGGAGGCTACACCTTC. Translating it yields CASRSGSGGYTF.